The sequence of this TCR beta chain was determined in a study of PD-1 blockade in classical Hodgkin lymphoma. Overall study context: Once every 2 weeks, patients received intravenous nivolumab at 3 mg/kg. Points from the study as a whole: Complete responders had baseline diversity similar to newly diagnosed patients. Diminished baseline TCR diversity has been reported in newly diagnosed patients relative to healthy donors.

The method was immunoSEQ multiplex PCR; TCRdb's version includes in-frame clones alone and lacks a portion of them. The profile shows some 110,000 clones, over 85% of them singletons. The time point here: cycle 4 day 1 (C4D1), after less than seven weeks of nivolumab. Relapse after autologous stem cell transplantation occurred in every patient, and brentuximab vedotin exposure varied. Germline V gene sequence: CDR1 SNHLY, CDR2 FYNNEI. The V and J ends lost 6 bases and 7 bases, in that order; junction bases with no gene match: 8. The CDR3 has 14 amino acids. About this clone itself: What it binds is not known.

Sample: peripheral blood mononuclear cells (PBMCs), taken before the fourth cycle of nivolumab. The chain uses TRBV2 and TRBJ2-1; the match to TRBD2 covers 8 bases. This receptor was identified in a human donor with classical Hodgkin lymphoma. The CDR3 sequence is CASSASGSGNEQFF. The CDR3 DNA sequence: TGTGCCAGCAGCGCCAGCGGGAGTGGGAATGAGCAGTTCTTC.